Below, 32 T cell receptor beta chains from the same sample are listed, as sequenced in a study of regulatory T cells in long-lasting Graves disease. The sample's time point: newly diagnosed GD, antithyroid drugs for less than 3 months. Researchers made the TCR library from RNA that was extracted from PBMCs. Assembly of TCR beta libraries relied on iRepertoire HTBI primers together with Arm-PCR of CDR3 regions. TCRdb reanalysed the multiplex PCR reads using MiXCR and keeps one entry per CDR3 protein. The repertoire holds roughly 420,000 distinct CDR3 sequences, less than 20% seen once, with approximately 11% in the top ten. These data also formed part of another study, on T cells in Graves' hyperthyroidism and ophthalmopathy.

The specimen comprised peripheral blood mononuclear cells (PBMCs), sampled at new diagnosis, from a patient treated with antithyroid drugs. The source is a woman aged 30 to 39 with Graves disease.

This clonotype occurred many times. The CDR3 DNA reads TGTGCCATCAGGAGCGGGGCTAGCACAGATACGCAGTATTTT. Protein product: CAIRSGASTDTQYF. V is TRBV10-3 and J is TRBJ2-3; 7 nucleotides line up with TRBD2. Germline V CDR1 and CDR2: ENHRY, SYGVKD. V trimming: 6 bases; J trimming: 0 bases; junction bases outside the gene matches: 3. The length of the CDR3 is 14 residues.

At least ten counts were recorded for this clonotype. V gene TRBV29-1 combines with J gene TRBJ1-1; 7 bases align to TRBD1. The CDR3 runs 12 residues. CDR1 and CDR2 from the germline V gene are SQVTM and ANQGSEA. With 6 bases clipped from V and 1 base from J, the junction kept 2 bases outside the gene matches. For the CDR3, the DNA is TGCAGCGTGGGGACAGCGAACACTGAAGCTTTCTTT. Protein sequence: CSVGTANTEAFF.

In this sample, this clonotype turned up a few times. The V and J genes are TRBV7-8 and TRBJ2-3; D call uncertain. There are 14 residues in the CDR3. Germline loops: CDR1 SGHVS, CDR2 FQNEAQ. V gave up 7 bases and J gave up 4 bases, with 15 bases separating them. This CDR3 is CASTPELVSDTQYF. In DNA form, the CDR3 reads TGTGCCAGCACACCCGAGCTTGTCTCAGATACGCAGTATTTT. The variable domain in full, with the rest retrieved from reference TRBV7-8 and TRBJ2-3, is GAGVSQSPRYKVAKRGQDVALRCDPISGHVSLFWYQQALGQGPEFLTYFQNEAQLDKSGLPSDRFFAERPEGSVSTLKIQRTQQEDSAVYLCASTPELVSDTQYFGPGTRLTVL.

This clonotype was recorded a few times. The V call is TRBV12-5, the J call TRBJ2-1, with a weak D call TRBD2 (6 bases). Germline lookup yields CDR1 LGHNT and CDR2 FRNRAP. CDR3 length equals 15 residues. V lost 7 bases, J lost 4 bases, and 17 bases lay in between. The CDR3 DNA follows: TGTGCTAGTGCCGGGGGACTTCCGCTTTACAATGAGCAGTTCTTC. Protein: CASAGGLPLYNEQFF.

This clonotype has a handful of counts. A single base is all that separates this from a far larger clone, so a read error is likely. This chain links TRBV20-1 with TRBJ2-1; D not resolved. Deletions cut 5 bases from V and 10 bases from J, with 27 bases between. The length of the CDR3 is 16 residues. Germline values: CDR1 DFQATT, CDR2 SNEGSKA (reference sequence). The DNA for the CDR3 is TGCAGTGCTGAAGCAACCGACGGCTTGAGCTCCTACGAGCAGTTCTTC. This sequence encodes CSAEATDGLSSYEQFF.

This clonotype has just a few counts. V is TRBV6-1 and J is TRBJ2-2; 9 nucleotides line up with TRBD2. J was trimmed by 3 bases and V by 4 bases; bases with no gene match: 0. The CDR3 is made up of 14 amino acids. Germline CDR1 and CDR2: MNHNS and SASEGT. The CDR3: CASSGGRDTGELFF. The CDR3 nucleotides read TGTGCCAGCAGTGGCGGGAGGGACACCGGGGAGCTGTTTTTT.

This clonotype was seen repeatedly, ten times or more. This chain joins TRBV4-1 and TRBJ2-5; D is perhaps TRBD2 (6 bases). With 4 bases removed from V and 2 bases from J, the gap between germline ends came to 14 bases. This CDR3 spans 15 amino acids. Germline V gene sequence: CDR1 MGHRA, CDR2 YSYEKL. The DNA for the CDR3 is TGCGCCAGCAGCCCACGGGGACTCCTACAAGAGACCCAGTACTTC. Encoded protein: CASSPRGLLQETQYF.

The chain uses TRBV29-1 and TRBJ1-1; TRBD1 agrees at 8 bases. Germline V gives CDR1 SQVTM, CDR2 ANQGSEA. The V gene end was trimmed by 7 bases and the J gene end by 0 bases; junction bases not matched to a gene: 16. This CDR3 region has 17 residues. Here the CDR3 reads CSAQGQASRAVNTEAFF. CDR3 bases: TGCAGCGCGCAGGGACAGGCGTCCCGCGCCGTGAACACTGAAGCTTTCTTT. The variable domain in full, with the rest retrieved from reference TRBV29-1 and TRBJ1-1, is SAVISQKPSRDICQRGTSLTIQCQVDSQVTMMFWYRQQPGQSLTLIATANQGSEATYESGFVIDKFPISRPNLTFSTLTVSNMSPEDSSIYLCSAQGQASRAVNTEAFFGQGTRLTVV.

This clonotype occurred a few times. CDR3 amino acids: CATSNQAQETQYF. The CDR3 DNA follows: TGCGCCACCTCAAACCAGGCCCAAGAGACCCAGTACTTC. The chain uses TRBV5-1 and TRBJ2-5, with D unresolved. V lost 9 bases and J lost 1, with 13 bases in between. This CDR3 contains 13 residues. Germline V gives CDR1 SGHRS, CDR2 YFSETQ.

Ten or more counts support this clonotype. V and J are TRBV27 and TRBJ1-5, with unresolved D. Germline lookup yields CDR1 MNHEY and CDR2 SMNVEV (reference sequence). V lost 10 bases to trimming and J lost 0 bases, with 13 bases between them. This CDR3 is built from 14 residues. This CDR3 reads CATSPRHSNQPQHF. CDR3 DNA sequence: TGTGCCACCTCCCCAAGACATAGCAATCAGCCCCAGCATTTT.

This clonotype was counted many times. The chain links TRBV4-3 to TRBJ2-5; TRBD1 agrees at 11 bases. V trimming: 1 base; J trimming: 2 bases; junction bases outside the gene matches: 12. The CDR3 extends over 19 amino acids. Germline V gives CDR1 LGHNA, CDR2 YSLEER. The chain's CDR3 is CASSQATVFGTGGQETQYF. Here the CDR3 DNA reads TGCGCCAGCAGCCAAGCCACGGTGTTCGGGACAGGGGGGCAAGAGACCCAGTACTTC.

About this clonotype: A far larger clone lies a single base away; this is likely a read error. V and J are TRBV10-3 and TRBJ2-7; D perhaps matches TRBD2 (5 bases). Per germline, CDR1 ENHRY and CDR2 SYGVKD. CDR3 length: 14 residues. Deletions cut 10 bases from V and 3 bases from J, with 19 bases between. CDR3 amino acids: CATTQAANLYEQYF. The CDR3 bases are TGTGCCACCACCCAAGCGGCAAACCTCTACGAGCAGTACTTC.

This clonotype was seen only a few times. For the CDR3, the DNA is TGTGCCAGTAGTACACGGGCCGATAGCAATCAGCCCCAGCATTTT. Protein sequence: CASSTRADSNQPQHF. The V call is TRBV19, the J call TRBJ1-5; D not resolved. There are 15 residues in the CDR3. V was cut by 4 bases and J by 0 bases, with 10 bases left in between. Germline V gene sequence: CDR1 LNHDA, CDR2 SQIVND (reference sequence).

There are many counts of this clonotype. CDR3 sequence (DNA): TGTGCCAGCAGTTTGAACAGGAACTATGGCTACACCTTC. This gives the protein CASSLNRNYGYTF. The V call is TRBV28, the J call TRBJ1-2, with TRBD1 as a possible D gene (5 bases). Germline loops: CDR1 MDHEN, CDR2 SYDVKM. Between the trimmed V and J ends, which lost 3 bases and 2 bases, there was a span of 7 bases. The CDR3 loop spans 13 amino acids.

There are many counts of this clonotype. The chain recombines TRBV2 with TRBJ2-7, with D hard to call. The CDR3 length is 13 residues. The germline V and J ends were trimmed by 3 bases and 0 bases, with 6 bases remaining between them. The germline V gene has CDR1 SNHLY and CDR2 FYNNEI. DNA of the CDR3: TGTGCCAGCAGTGACGGGTTCTCCTACGAGCAGTACTTC. Translation gives CASSDGFSYEQYF.

With respect to this clonotype: This clone may be a read error of a much larger clone one base away. The chain links TRBV5-1 to TRBJ2-4, with TRBD2 identical over 9 bases. The germline V gene encodes CDR1 SGHRS and CDR2 YFSETQ. V lost 3 bases to trimming and J lost 13 bases; unmatched junction nucleotides: 17. This CDR3 is built from 16 residues. The CDR3 nucleotides are TGCGCCAGCAGCTCAAGACTAGCGGTACAATACAATGAGCAGTACTTC. It encodes CASSSRLAVQYNEQYF.

This clonotype was picked up many times. The chain recombines TRBV6-5 with TRBJ1-2; D is perhaps TRBD1 (6 bases). This CDR3 spans 20 amino acids. Per the germline V gene, CDR1 is MNHEY and CDR2 is SVGAGI. The ends were cut back, 0 bases at V and 2 bases at J, with 25 bases in the middle. The DNA of the CDR3 is TGTGCCAGCAGTTACTCTTCGTTGGGGGCTCAACAACAAACCAACTATGGCTACACCTTC. It yields the protein CASSYSSLGAQQQTNYGYTF.

This clonotype was seen a handful of times. The chain carries TRBV18 and TRBJ1-2; 7 nucleotides align to TRBD1. This CDR3 contains 14 residues. After removal of 3 bases from V and 4 bases from J, the junction contained 5 bases not matched to a gene. Germline V gene data show CDR1 as KGHSH and CDR2 as LQKENI. CDR3 residues: CASSPPGQPYGYTF. The CDR3 nucleotides are TGTGCCAGCTCACCTCCGGGACAGCCCTATGGCTACACCTTC.

The chain joins TRBV19 to TRBJ2-3, with D uncertain. The length of the CDR3 is 15 residues. V dropped 5 bases and J dropped 0 bases, with 12 bases sitting between them. Germline CDR1 reads LNHDA; CDR2 reads SQIVND (reference sequence). CDR3 bases: TGTGCCAGTAGTCCCCTAGGACCTAGCACAGATACGCAGTATTTT. The encoded protein is CASSPLGPSTDTQYF. The whole variable domain, filled in from reference TRBV19 and TRBJ2-3, reads DGGITQSPKYLFRKEGQNVTLSCEQNLNHDAMYWYRQDPGQGLRLIYYSQIVNDFQKGDIAEGYSVSREKKESFPLTVTSAQKNPTAFYLCASSPLGPSTDTQYFGPGTRLTVL.

The CDR3 region is CATSGLAGDNEQFF. The CDR3 nucleotides read TGTGCCACCTCGGGACTAGCGGGGGACAATGAGCAGTTCTTC. This chain joins TRBV24-1 and TRBJ2-1; 14 nucleotides line up with TRBD2. The CDR3 spans 14 residues. J lost 5 bases, V lost 9 bases, and 2 bases had no gene match. Germline CDR1 KGHDR, CDR2 SFDVKD.

This clonotype was seen ten or more times. The V and J genes are TRBV14 and TRBJ2-5; D unresolved. The germline V gene encodes CDR1 SGHDN and CDR2 FVKESK. Trimming took 3 bases from V and 1 from J, leaving 9 bases between them. This CDR3 is 14 amino acids long. CDR3 region: CASSQYFLQETQYF. DNA of the CDR3: TGTGCCAGCAGCCAGTATTTCCTCCAAGAGACCCAGTACTTC.

This clonotype was detected many times. This chain uses TRBV5-6 with TRBJ1-1; no clear D gene. Trimming cost V 2 bases and J 1 base, with 9 bases left between them. The CDR3 extends over 14 amino acids. The germline V gene encodes CDR1 SGHDT and CDR2 YYEEEE. This CDR3 reads CASSFGRSNTEAFF. In DNA, the CDR3 is TGTGCCAGCAGCTTTGGGAGGTCGAACACTGAAGCTTTCTTT.

In this sample, this clonotype turned up once. This rearrangement joins TRBV5-1 to TRBJ2-6; 7 nucleotides match TRBD2. The CDR3 length is 18 residues. The germline V gene encodes CDR1 SGHRS and CDR2 YFSETQ. Trimming took 4 bases from V and 4 from J; bases not matched to a gene: 14. CDR3 loop: CASSLSAGVGLGANVLTF. The CDR3 coding sequence is TGCGCCAGCAGCCTGTCGGCGGGAGTCGGGTTGGGGGCCAACGTCCTGACTTTC.

The CDR3 DNA sequence: TGTGCCAGTAGTCCGGCCGGGAGTACCTACAATGAGCAGTTCTTC. It is translated as CASSPAGSTYNEQFF. The chain employs TRBV19 and TRBJ2-1, with TRBD2 as a possible D gene (6 bases). The V end lost 5 bases, the J end lost 2 bases, and 13 bases lay between the germline ends. CDR3 length equals 15 residues. The germline CDR1 and CDR2 sequences are LNHDA and SQIVND (reference sequence).

The chain combines TRBV11-2 with TRBJ2-3; 8 nucleotides line up with TRBD2. Trimming at V came to 3 bases and at J to 8 bases, leaving 7 bases not matched to a gene. Germline V gives CDR1 SGHAT, CDR2 FQNNGV. This CDR3 region has 14 residues. The CDR3 here is CASSFLRGGGTQYF. For the CDR3, the DNA is TGTGCCAGCAGCTTCCTCCGGGGGGGGGGTACGCAGTATTTT.

Ten or more counts support this clonotype. The rearrangement uses TRBV27 and TRBJ2-7; D call uncertain. The CDR3 has 14 amino acids. V lost 6 bases to trimming and J lost 0 bases, with 12 bases between them. Germline assignment: CDR1 MNHEY and CDR2 SMNVEV (reference sequence). CDR3 sequence: CASRTGAFSYEQYF. CDR3 coding DNA: TGTGCCAGCAGGACCGGAGCGTTCTCCTACGAGCAGTACTTC.

This clonotype has at least ten counts. V gene TRBV5-1 combines with J gene TRBJ2-2, with D unclear. The V gene lost 2 bases and the J gene lost 0 bases, with 14 bases spanning the gap. The CDR3 is 17 amino acids. CDR1 is SGHRS and CDR2 is YFSETQ in the germline V gene. The CDR3 loop is CASSFEWAFTNTGELFF. CDR3 sequence (DNA): TGCGCCAGCAGCTTCGAATGGGCCTTTACGAACACCGGGGAGCTGTTTTTT.

In this sample, this clonotype turned up many times. The chain links TRBV20-1 to TRBJ2-3; a weak D match, TRBD1 (6 bases). Germline values: CDR1 DFQATT, CDR2 SNEGSKA (reference sequence). CDR3 length: 16 residues. V lost 6 bases, J lost 1 base, and 20 bases lay in between. CDR3 protein: CSALRTWTVRTDTQYF. CDR3 in DNA: TGCAGTGCCCTCCGTACTTGGACAGTTCGCACAGATACGCAGTATTTT.

This clonotype came up many times. The chain combines TRBV20-1 with TRBJ1-1; D perhaps matches TRBD1 (5 bases). Germline V gives CDR1 DFQATT, CDR2 SNEGSKA (reference sequence). Trimming removed 6 bases from V and 6 bases from J, with 14 bases in between. The CDR3 sequence is 12 residues long. CDR3 in DNA: TGCAGTGCCTACGGGGGGGGGGCTGAAGCTTTCTTT. Protein: CSAYGGGAEAFF.

Remarks on this clonotype: A much larger clone sits a single nucleotide away, making a read error possible. This sequence joins TRBV11-2 and TRBJ1-1; D gene uncertain. The CDR3 sequence is 15 residues long. Germline V CDR1 and CDR2: SGHAT, FQNNGV. The V gene lost 5 bases and the J gene lost 6 bases, with 19 bases spanning the gap. The DNA of the CDR3 is TGTGCCAGCAGCCTAACATCGGGAGTCGACGCTGAAGCTTTCTTT. Protein: CASSLTSGVDAEAFF. Full variable domain (missing parts from reference TRBV11-2 and TRBJ1-1): EAGVAQSPRYKIIEKRQSVAFWCNPISGHATLYWYQQILGQGPKLLIQFQNNGVVDDSQLPKDRFSAERLKGVDSTLKIQPAKLEDSAVYLCASSLTSGVDAEAFFGQGTRLTVV.

This clonotype was seen repeatedly, ten times or more. V usage is TRBV7-9 and J usage is TRBJ2-1, with no clear D. Germline-derived CDR1 and CDR2 are SEHNR and FQNEAQ (reference sequence). This CDR3 spans 11 amino acids. Trimming took off 5 bases at V and 10 bases at J, with 9 bases between the two ends. Here the CDR3 reads CASSHLGEQFF. The CDR3 DNA reads as TGTGCCAGCAGCCACCTGGGGGAGCAGTTCTTC.

This clonotype was observed at least ten times. The genes are TRBV7-9 and TRBJ2-7; D might be TRBD2 (6 bases). Trimming stripped 1 base from V and 3 bases from J, with 7 bases between. The V gene's germline CDR1 is SEHNR and CDR2 FQNEAQ (reference sequence). This CDR3 region has 13 residues. The CDR3 DNA sequence: TGTGCCAGCAGCTTAGGGGACTTCTACGAGCAGTACTTC. Its protein product is CASSLGDFYEQYF.